The text below deals with one T cell receptor beta chain. In TCRdb, the 5' RACE reads were re-called with MiXCR into one record per CDR3 protein. Of 400,000 to 450,000 distinct CDR3 sequences in the sample, roughly 20% were seen once. The sample comes from a study of T cells after yellow fever vaccination. CDR3 size: 15 residues. From germline, CDR1 is SEHNR and CDR2 FQNEAQ (reference sequence). J gave up 0 bases and V 6 bases, and 7 bases lay outside the gene matches. The rearrangement links TRBV7-9 to TRBJ1-1; 7 bases match TRBD1. The receptor comes from a man younger than 35 who received the YFV17D yellow fever vaccine. This specimen was PBMCs, taken before the yellow fever booster vaccination. Here the CDR3 reads CASRRKDRLNTEAFF. Written as DNA, the CDR3 is TGTGCCAGCAGACGTAAGGACAGGCTGAACACTGAAGCTTTCTTT.